This T cell receptor (beta chain) is drawn from a study of blood T cell repertoires in COVID-19. Across the study: Collection of acute and convalescent COVID-19 samples took place in the United States, Italy and Spain. From T cells, B-cell-depleted T cells, or PBMCs came the material, which was cDNA or gDNA.

The protocol was immunoSEQ multiplex PCR, while the TCRdb copy is restricted to in-frame clones and leaves out a portion. The profile covers roughly 220,000 clones, with 80% to 90% appearing a single time and under 4% taken by the ten largest. Participants, about 18 to 100 years old, spanned approximately 25 US areas. V shed 0 bases and J 5 bases; nucleotides not matched to a gene: 6. Germline V CDR1 and CDR2: SGDLS, YYNGEE. The CDR3 totals 15 residues. The specimen was PBMCs or T cells enriched from blood (not recorded which). The clonotype originates from a woman in her forties with acute COVID-19. The chain employs TRBV9 and TRBJ2-5, with 8 bases aligning to TRBD1. The CDR3 bases are TGTGCCAGCAGCGTAGAGGACAGGGAACGGGAGACCCAGTACTTC. This encodes CASSVEDRERETQYF.